The rows below give T cell receptor beta chains drawn from one sample of a study of T-cell reconstitution after alpha-beta-depleted transplantation in children. TCRdb passed the PCR reads through MiXCR, listing each CDR3 protein once. The table shows some 550,000 distinct CDR3 sequences, with more than 20% occurring only once. The sample in question was PBMCs, mostly from graft donor cells, obtained 360 days after TCRalphabeta/CD19-depleted stem cell transplant. These receptor sequences come from a boy under two years old who had a stem cell transplant for acute myeloid leukemia, so the T cells may come from the graft donor. Both conserved end residues are part of each CDR3. Fields, in order: CDR3 DNA, CDR3 protein, D gene, J gene, clone size, V gene. The D gene is left open where the match is weak. Clone size is shown for a subset of rows, as once, few, many or a class of expanded clone.

TGCGCCAGCAGCATTACCTACCCAGAGCAGTTCTTC,CASSITYPEQFF,NA,TRBJ2-1,NA,TRBV5-1
TGTGCCAGCAGGGATTACACCGGGGAGCTGTTTTTT,CASRDYTGELFF,NA,TRBJ2-2,NA,TRBV6-4
TGCGCCAGCAGCCTCTACGTGGCGTCCACTGAAGCTTTCTTT,CASSLYVASTEAFF,NA,TRBJ1-1,NA,TRBV4-3
TGTGCCAGCAGTTCCCTGGGACTAGCGGGCGAGGGGTTCTTC,CASSSLGLAGEGFF,TRBD2,TRBJ2-1,NA,TRBV12-3/TRBV12-4
TGCGCCAGCAGCCGACTAGCGGGGGGAACGCAGTATTTT,CASSRLAGGTQYF,TRBD2,TRBJ2-3,NA,TRBV5-1
TGTGCCAGCAGCTTAGTTCCGGGACAGGGGGCGGATGAGCAGTTCTTC,CASSLVPGQGADEQFF,TRBD1,TRBJ2-1,NA,TRBV7-6
TGTGCCAGCAGTTACGGCCACAAGGCTGGGGCCAACGTCCTGACTTTC,CASSYGHKAGANVLTF,NA,TRBJ2-6,few,TRBV6-5
TGCGCCAGCAGCTTTAGAGGGCAGATGAACACTGAAGCTTTCTTT,CASSFRGQMNTEAFF,NA,TRBJ1-1,many,TRBV5-1
TGTGCCAGCAGCCCAGGACTCGGCGGAGCTTTCTTT,CASSPGLGGAFF,NA,TRBJ1-1,NA,TRBV9
TGCGCCAGCAGCCAAGACAGGACTAACCAAGAGACCCAGTACTTC,CASSQDRTNQETQYF,NA,TRBJ2-5,NA,TRBV4-3
TGCAGTGCTAGAGAAGGCGGGGGGGCGGCAGAGACCCAGTACTTC,CSAREGGGAAETQYF,TRBD2,TRBJ2-5,NA,TRBV20-1
TGCAGTGTCGCAAACCAGGGGGGATCCTACGAGCAGTACTTC,CSVANQGGSYEQYF,NA,TRBJ2-7,many,TRBV20-1
TGTGCCAGCAGTTACAGGCGGTCCACAGATACGCAGTATTTT,CASSYRRSTDTQYF,NA,TRBJ2-3,many,TRBV6-5
TGCAGTGCTAGTAAAACCGACAGGGCCACCTACGAGCAGTACTTC,CSASKTDRATYEQYF,TRBD1,TRBJ2-7,many,TRBV20-1
TGCGCCAGCAGCCAAGGACGGTGGGCAGCCGACCTGAGAGGTGAGCAGTTCTTC,CASSQGRWAADLRGEQFF,NA,TRBJ2-1,many,TRBV4-3
TGTGCCATTGCGGGACAGGGTTACGACGAGCAGTACTTC,CAIAGQGYDEQYF,TRBD1,TRBJ2-7,few,TRBV10-3
TGTGCCAGCTCACCAGAGACTAGCGGGGGCCCGGGGCAGTTCTTC,CASSPETSGGPGQFF,TRBD2,TRBJ2-1,NA,TRBV18
TGTGCCAGCACACCAGCATACAATGAGCAGTTCTTC,CASTPAYNEQFF,NA,TRBJ2-1,few,TRBV5-5
TGCGCCAGCACCCCCAGGGCAGCGAACACCGGGGAGCTGTTTTTT,CASTPRAANTGELFF,NA,TRBJ2-2,many,TRBV5-1
TGCAGCGTTGAGGTGGGGGACAGGGAGACCCAGTACTTC,CSVEVGDRETQYF,TRBD1,TRBJ2-5,many,TRBV29-1
TGTGCCAGCAGACACGACAGTCGAGATACGCAGTATTTT,CASRHDSRDTQYF,NA,TRBJ2-3,NA,TRBV6-2/TRBV6-3
TGTGCCACCAGCAGAGTGAGACCCGGGGAGCTGTTTTTT,CATSRVRPGELFF,NA,TRBJ2-2,NA,TRBV15
TGCAGTGCTAGAGATGGTGGGACAAGCTACGAGCAGTACTTC,CSARDGGTSYEQYF,NA,TRBJ2-7,few,TRBV20-1
TGTGCCAGCAGCTTACGTGGACAGGACCCGAGAATTCTCCCGAACACTGAAGCTTTCTTT,CASSLRGQDPRILPNTEAFF,TRBD1,TRBJ1-1,NA,TRBV11-1
TGTGCCAGCAGTTACTCGAACAGGGGGCGCAAGGGCTACACCTTC,CASSYSNRGRKGYTF,TRBD1,TRBJ1-2,many,TRBV6-5
TGCAGCGCAGAAGGGGGAATGAATGAGCAGTTCTTC,CSAEGGMNEQFF,NA,TRBJ2-1,NA,TRBV29-1
TGTGCCAGCAGCTGGGACAGACAGGGCGGGACCCAGTACTTC,CASSWDRQGGTQYF,TRBD1,TRBJ2-5,few,TRBV7-2
TGCAGTGCTAGAGTGGTACTAGCCAACACCGGGGAGCTGTTTTTT,CSARVVLANTGELFF,NA,TRBJ2-2,NA,TRBV20-1
TGCGCCAGCAGCTGGGGAGGATTCACCGGGGAGCTGTTTTTT,CASSWGGFTGELFF,NA,TRBJ2-2,few,TRBV5-1
TGTGCCAGCAGTTACCCGGACGGAGATACGCAGTATTTT,CASSYPDGDTQYF,NA,TRBJ2-3,NA,TRBV6-5
TGCAGTGCTAGAGATTCCCGTTTAGCGATAAATGAGCAGTTCTTC,CSARDSRLAINEQFF,NA,TRBJ2-1,NA,TRBV20-1
TGTGCCAGCAGCTTAGGGTACGGGGGGAAAGGTGAAGCTTTCTTT,CASSLGYGGKGEAFF,NA,TRBJ1-1,many,TRBV7-2
TGCGCCAGCAGCTCGTCAGGAACCCGGGGCGAGCAGTACTTC,CASSSSGTRGEQYF,NA,TRBJ2-7,NA,TRBV5-1
TGCAGCGCCGGACAGGGGGCCGGAAACACCATATATTTT,CSAGQGAGNTIYF,TRBD1,TRBJ1-3,many,TRBV29-1
TGTGCCCAGACCCCTGGGCGGAACACTGAAGCTTTCTTT,CAQTPGRNTEAFF,NA,TRBJ1-1,few,TRBV7-9
TGCGCCAGCAGCCCGGACAGGGTAGGATGGGAAGGAAGTGAAAAACTGTTTTTT,CASSPDRVGWEGSEKLFF,TRBD1,TRBJ1-4,NA,TRBV4-3
TGCAGCGTAGTTAGGACTAGCGGGGGGTGGGGTGAGCAGTTCTTC,CSVVRTSGGWGEQFF,TRBD2,TRBJ2-1,NA,TRBV29-1
TGCAGCGTCGTCGGGGTCGATGAGCAGTTCTTC,CSVVGVDEQFF,NA,TRBJ2-1,many,TRBV29-1
TGTGCCAGCAGCTCTGGGAGTGACGAGACCCAGTACTTC,CASSSGSDETQYF,NA,TRBJ2-5,NA,TRBV7-8
TGTGCCAGCAGCCCGGGACAGGGGCGGGATGAGCAGTTCTTC,CASSPGQGRDEQFF,TRBD1,TRBJ2-1,many,TRBV3-1
TGTGCCAGCAGCTTAGATTCGGCACCCTACGAGCAGTACTTC,CASSLDSAPYEQYF,NA,TRBJ2-7,few,TRBV7-2
TGTGCCAGCAGTACACCTAGCTCCTACAATGAGCAGTTCTTC,CASSTPSSYNEQFF,NA,TRBJ2-1,many,TRBV2
TGTGCCAGCAGCCTCGGGACTTCCCCCCAAGAGACCCAGTACTTC,CASSLGTSPQETQYF,NA,TRBJ2-5,few,TRBV7-2
TGCAGTGCTAGGCCGGACAGCCTCTTGGGCGGGGAGCTGTTTTTT,CSARPDSLLGGELFF,NA,TRBJ2-2,many,TRBV20-1
TGTGCCAGCAGTTTAGGGGTCCGGGGGAACATTCAGTACTTC,CASSLGVRGNIQYF,NA,TRBJ2-4,many,TRBV12-3/TRBV12-4
TGCAGTGCTAGAGGGATGGGGGGCACCGGGGAGCTGTTTTTT,CSARGMGGTGELFF,NA,TRBJ2-2,NA,TRBV20-1
TGCAGTACATTCAGGGACACCAGGCAGGAGACCCAGTACTTC,CSTFRDTRQETQYF,NA,TRBJ2-5,many,TRBV20-1
TGTGCCAGCAGACCCCGGGGGAGGACAGGGGCCGGCAATCAGCCCCAGCATTTT,CASRPRGRTGAGNQPQHF,TRBD1,TRBJ1-5,NA,TRBV6-5
TGCGCCAGTTCGCCTCTTGTGGACAATGAGCAGTTCTTC,CASSPLVDNEQFF,NA,TRBJ2-1,NA,TRBV5-1
TGTGCCACCAGCAAGGAGGACTACGAGCAGTACTTC,CATSKEDYEQYF,NA,TRBJ2-7,once,TRBV15
TGTGCCAGCAGCTTTCCTAGACAGGGCAAGAGCACCGGGGAGCTGTTTTTT,CASSFPRQGKSTGELFF,TRBD1,TRBJ2-2,few,TRBV7-8
TGTGCCAGCAGCAAGGCAGGGGGAAGAAATGAAAAACTGTTTTTT,CASSKAGGRNEKLFF,TRBD1,TRBJ1-4,few,TRBV12-3/TRBV12-4
TGCAGTGCTAGTGAGGGCCCGACACCCCCAGATACGCAGTATTTT,CSASEGPTPPDTQYF,NA,TRBJ2-3,few,TRBV20-1
TGTGCCAGCAGCTCCCCGGGACTGCACACAGATACGCAGTATTTT,CASSSPGLHTDTQYF,NA,TRBJ2-3,once,TRBV27
TGTGCCAGCAGGGCCGACAGGCCTCTAGGTTCTGGGGCCAACGTCCTGACTTTC,CASRADRPLGSGANVLTF,NA,TRBJ2-6,few,TRBV6-1